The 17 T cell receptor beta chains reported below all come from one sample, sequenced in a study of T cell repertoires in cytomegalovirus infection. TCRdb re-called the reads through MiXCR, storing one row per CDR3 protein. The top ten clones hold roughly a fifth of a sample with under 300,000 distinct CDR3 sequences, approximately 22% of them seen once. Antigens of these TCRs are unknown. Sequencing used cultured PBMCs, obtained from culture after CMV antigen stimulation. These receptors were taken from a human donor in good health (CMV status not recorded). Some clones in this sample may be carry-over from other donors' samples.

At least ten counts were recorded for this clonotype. CDR3 sequence (DNA): TGTGCCAGCAGTTTAGACAACAGGGAACAAGAGACCCAGTACTTC. Protein: CASSLDNREQETQYF. This chain links TRBV28 with TRBJ2-5; D may be TRBD1 (6 bases). This CDR3 comprises 15 residues. Looked up from germline, CDR1 is MDHEN and CDR2 is SYDVKM. V was shortened by 2 bases and J by 2 bases, with 12 bases between the two germline ends. Drawing the rest from reference TRBV28 and TRBJ2-5, the complete variable domain is DVKVTQSSRYLVKRTGEKVFLECVQDMDHENMFWYRQDPGLGLRLIYFSYDVKMKEKGDIPEGYSVSREKKERFSLILESASTNQTSMYLCASSLDNREQETQYFGPGTRLLVL.

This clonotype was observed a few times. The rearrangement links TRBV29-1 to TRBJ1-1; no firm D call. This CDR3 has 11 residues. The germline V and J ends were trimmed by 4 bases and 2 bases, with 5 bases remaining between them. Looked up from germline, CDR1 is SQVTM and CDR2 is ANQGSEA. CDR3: CSVVVNTEAFF. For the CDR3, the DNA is TGCAGCGTTGTGGTTAACACTGAAGCTTTCTTT.

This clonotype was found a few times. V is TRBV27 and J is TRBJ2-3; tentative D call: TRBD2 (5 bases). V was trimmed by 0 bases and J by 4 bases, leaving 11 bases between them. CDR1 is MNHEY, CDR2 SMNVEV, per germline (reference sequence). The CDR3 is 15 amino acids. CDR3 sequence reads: CASSLSGLASDTQYF. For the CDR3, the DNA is TGTGCCAGCAGTTTATCGGGCCTAGCTTCAGATACGCAGTATTTT.

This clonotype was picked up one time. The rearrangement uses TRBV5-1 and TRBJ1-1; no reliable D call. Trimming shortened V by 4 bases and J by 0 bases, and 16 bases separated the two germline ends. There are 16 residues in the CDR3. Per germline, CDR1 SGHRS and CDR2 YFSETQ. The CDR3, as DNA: TGCGCCAGCAGCGCCCGGCTTGGACCTTTGAACACTGAAGCTTTCTTT. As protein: CASSARLGPLNTEAFF.

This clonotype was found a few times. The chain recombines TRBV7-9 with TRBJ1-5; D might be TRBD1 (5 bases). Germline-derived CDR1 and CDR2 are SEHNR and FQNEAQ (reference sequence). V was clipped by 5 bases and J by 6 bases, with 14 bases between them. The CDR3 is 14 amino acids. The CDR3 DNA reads TGTGCCAGCAGCCGCGCAGGGTTAGCTCAGCCCCAGCATTTT. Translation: CASSRAGLAQPQHF.

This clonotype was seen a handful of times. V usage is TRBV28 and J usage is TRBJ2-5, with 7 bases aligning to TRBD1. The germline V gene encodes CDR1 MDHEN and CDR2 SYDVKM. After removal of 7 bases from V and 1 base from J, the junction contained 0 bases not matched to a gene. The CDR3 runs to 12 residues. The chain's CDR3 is CASNRGQETQYF. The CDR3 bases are TGTGCCAGCAACAGGGGCCAAGAGACCCAGTACTTC.

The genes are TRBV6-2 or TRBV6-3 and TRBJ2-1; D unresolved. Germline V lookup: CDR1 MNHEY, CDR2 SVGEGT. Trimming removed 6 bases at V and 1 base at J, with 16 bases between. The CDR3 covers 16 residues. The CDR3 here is CASSPRGGPSYNEQFF. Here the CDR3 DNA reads TGTGCCAGCAGCCCTCGTGGCGGACCATCCTACAATGAGCAGTTCTTC.

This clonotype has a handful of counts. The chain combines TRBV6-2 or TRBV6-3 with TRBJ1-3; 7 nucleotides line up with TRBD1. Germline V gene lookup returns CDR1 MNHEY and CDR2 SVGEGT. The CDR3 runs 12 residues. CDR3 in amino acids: CGTTGTGNTIYF. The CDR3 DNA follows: TGTGGGACGACAGGGACTGGAAACACCATATATTTT.

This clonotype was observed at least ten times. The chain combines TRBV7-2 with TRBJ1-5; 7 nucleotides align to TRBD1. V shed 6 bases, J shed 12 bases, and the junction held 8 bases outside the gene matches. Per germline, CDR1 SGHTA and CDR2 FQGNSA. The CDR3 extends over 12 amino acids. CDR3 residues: CASSFKGGYQHF. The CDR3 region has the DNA TGTGCCAGCAGTTTCAAAGGGGGCTACCAGCATTTT.

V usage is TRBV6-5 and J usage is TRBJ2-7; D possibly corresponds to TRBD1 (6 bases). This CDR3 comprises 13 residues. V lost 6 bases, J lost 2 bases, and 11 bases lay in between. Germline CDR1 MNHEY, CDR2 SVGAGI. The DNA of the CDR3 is TGTGCCAGCAGCCAGGGGCTTCCCTACGAGCAGTACGTC. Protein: CASSQGLPYEQYV.

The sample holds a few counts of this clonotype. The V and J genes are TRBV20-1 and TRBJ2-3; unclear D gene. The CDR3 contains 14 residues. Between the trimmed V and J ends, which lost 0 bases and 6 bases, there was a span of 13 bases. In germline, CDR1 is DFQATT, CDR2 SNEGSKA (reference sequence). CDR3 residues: CSAREVLRTDTQYF. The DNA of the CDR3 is TGCAGTGCTAGAGAGGTGTTAAGGACGGATACGCAGTATTTT.

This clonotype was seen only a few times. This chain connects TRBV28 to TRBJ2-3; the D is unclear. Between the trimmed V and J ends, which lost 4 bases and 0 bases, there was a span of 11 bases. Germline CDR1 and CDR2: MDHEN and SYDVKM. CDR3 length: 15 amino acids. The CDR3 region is CASSSPAVSTDTQYF. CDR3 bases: TGTGCCAGCAGTTCGCCGGCGGTTAGCACAGATACGCAGTATTTT.

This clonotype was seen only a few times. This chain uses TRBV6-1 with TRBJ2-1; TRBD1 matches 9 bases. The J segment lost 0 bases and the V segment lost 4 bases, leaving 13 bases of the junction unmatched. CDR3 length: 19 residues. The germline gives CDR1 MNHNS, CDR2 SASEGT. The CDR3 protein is CASSGRDRVGLDSYNEQFF. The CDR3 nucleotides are TGTGCCAGCAGTGGGCGGGACAGGGTAGGTTTGGACTCCTACAATGAGCAGTTCTTC.

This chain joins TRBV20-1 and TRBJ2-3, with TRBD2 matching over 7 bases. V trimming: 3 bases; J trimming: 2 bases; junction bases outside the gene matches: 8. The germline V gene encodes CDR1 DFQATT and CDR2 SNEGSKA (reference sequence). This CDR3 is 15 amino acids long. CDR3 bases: TGCAGTGCTAGTAAAACTAGCGTATACACAGATACGCAGTATTTT. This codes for CSASKTSVYTDTQYF.

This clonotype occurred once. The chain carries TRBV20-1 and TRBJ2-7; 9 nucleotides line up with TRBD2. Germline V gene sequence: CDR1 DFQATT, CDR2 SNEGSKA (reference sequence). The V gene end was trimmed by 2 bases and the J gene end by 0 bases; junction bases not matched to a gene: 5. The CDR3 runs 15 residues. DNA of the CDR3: TGCAGTGCTAGACTAGCGGGGCCGGGCTCCTACGAGCAGTACTTC. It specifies CSARLAGPGSYEQYF.

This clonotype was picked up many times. CDR3 residues: CASSLRLRAGFYEQYV. DNA for the CDR3: TGTGCCAGCAGCTTAAGGTTACGGGCGGGGTTCTACGAGCAGTACGTC. This chain uses TRBV7-8 with TRBJ2-7; TRBD2 is a possible D gene (6 bases). Trimming took 2 bases from V and 3 from J, leaving 17 bases between them. In germline, CDR1 is SGHVS, CDR2 FQNEAQ. The CDR3 sequence is 16 residues long.

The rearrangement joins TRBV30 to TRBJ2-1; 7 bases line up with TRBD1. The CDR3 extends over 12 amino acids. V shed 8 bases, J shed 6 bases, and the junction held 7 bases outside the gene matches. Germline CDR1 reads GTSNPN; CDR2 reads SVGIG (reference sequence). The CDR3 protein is CARRQGPNEQFF. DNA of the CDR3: TGTGCCCGCCGACAGGGCCCCAATGAGCAGTTCTTC.